Below, one TCR beta chain is given with its context. Antigen unknown. CD4+ naive, central memory, regulatory and stem cell-like memory subsets were isolated by sorting on CD45RO/CCR7/CD25/CD127/CD95/CD27. Trimming removed 8 bases from V and 2 bases from J, with 19 bases in between. The CDR3 is made up of 15 amino acids. Per germline, CDR1 ENHRY and CDR2 SYGVKD. What was sequenced were expressed TCRB transcripts, since all of the isolated RNA had been reverse transcribed. TCRdb's table, derived via immunoSEQ multiplex PCR, lists solely in-frame clones and lacks some. This sample has some 290,000 clones, with roughly 13% found just once. The entry originates in a study of beta chain features in type 1 diabetes. Looking at the study overall: Cells sorted and examined across all samples totaled around 110,000,000.

The study's findings and limits: Over-representation of high TCR-expressing cells was a possible consequence of cDNA sequencing. A potential influence of HLA type upon TCRB rearrangement remained unresolved herein. Type 1 diabetes patients had TCRB CDR3s that were shorter (moderately but significantly so) in all four CD4+ subsets.

The V gene is TRBV10-3, the J gene TRBJ2-7, with D possibly matching TRBD1 (5 bases). Input material: naive CD4+ T cells from blood. The sequence was obtained from a young man with type 1 diabetes. The CDR3 DNA follows: TGTGCCATCGGGAATGTCCCTTCAGGGACCTACGAGCAGTACTTC. It is translated as CAIGNVPSGTYEQYF.